One and the same sample provided the 17 T cell receptor beta chains below, sequenced in a study of shared clonotypes between healthy human individuals. Naive CD8 populations comprised CD45RO-negative cells positively selected for CCR7, excluding terminally differentiated effector memory CD45RA+ cells. Here immunoSEQ multiplex PCR was the method, and the copy in TCRdb shows in-frame clones only, minus some. The data show under 1 million clones, more than 85% seen once. The sequenced sample was naive CD8+ T cells sorted from blood. These TCRs come from a man aged 25 to 45 in good health.

This chain links TRBV10-2 with TRBJ2-1; 12 bases fit TRBD2. This CDR3 contains 15 residues. Germline CDR1 and CDR2: WSHSY and SAAADI. Trimming cost V 6 bases and J 8 bases; bases outside gene matches: 8. In DNA, the CDR3 is TGCGCCAGCAGCCTAGCGGGAGGGCCGGGGGATGAGCAGTTCTTC. It codes for CASSLAGGPGDEQFF.

The CDR3, as DNA: TGTGCCAGTAGTATACAGGGACCCAAAAACATTCAGTACTTC. Translated: CASSIQGPKNIQYF. The gene calls are TRBV19 and TRBJ2-4; D is possibly TRBD1 or TRBD2 (5 bases each). Trimming cost V 2 bases and J 2 bases, with 7 bases left between them. There are 14 residues in the CDR3. In germline, CDR1 is LNHDA, CDR2 SQIVND (reference sequence).

The rearrangement joins TRBV6-6 to TRBJ2-1, with 10 bases lining up with TRBD2. The CDR3 is made up of 16 amino acids. Unmatched junction bases numbered 5, after V lost 5 bases and J lost 1 base. Looked up from germline, CDR1 is MNHNY and CDR2 is SVGAGI (reference sequence). The CDR3 DNA reads TGTGCCAGCAGTACTTGGACTAGCGGTTCCTACAATGAGCAGTTCTTC. Its translation is CASSTWTSGSYNEQFF.

This sequence joins TRBV16 and TRBJ2-7; D possibly corresponds to TRBD2 (5 bases). CDR3 length: 14 amino acids. V was pared by 4 bases and J by 3 bases, with 13 bases between. Per germline, CDR1 KGHSY and CDR2 FQNENV. CDR3 region: CASSLTRAGYEQYF. The CDR3 DNA is TGTGCCAGCAGCCTCACCCGGGCGGGCTACGAGCAGTACTTC.

The chain carries TRBV21-1 and TRBJ2-7. TRBV21-1 is a listed pseudogene. This CDR3 comprises 15 residues. Here the CDR3 DNA reads TGTGCCAGCAGCGAACCGGCCCATCTCGTCTACGAGCAGTACTTC. Its protein product is CASSEPAHLVYEQYF.

The rearrangement joins TRBV4-1 to TRBJ2-1; 11 bases align to TRBD2. CDR3 size: 17 residues. The trim removed 1 base at V and 7 bases at J, leaving 9 bases unmatched. Germline CDR1 reads MGHRA; CDR2 reads YSYEKL. CDR3 amino acids: CASSQAQGSGRANEQFF. CDR3 in DNA: TGCGCCAGCAGCCAAGCACAAGGTAGCGGGAGGGCGAATGAGCAGTTCTTC.

The J gene is TRBJ2-1, the V gene TRBV9, with 9 bases fitting TRBD2. Germline lookup yields CDR1 SGDLS and CDR2 YYNGEE. The CDR3 consists of 15 residues. Trimming removed 5 bases from V and 3 bases from J; junction bases left unmatched: 6. CDR3 DNA: TGTGCCAGCAGTCTTAGCGGGAGCGACTACAATGAGCAGTTCTTC. Protein product: CASSLSGSDYNEQFF.

The V and J genes are TRBV27 and TRBJ2-5, with D tentatively TRBD1 or TRBD2 (5 bases each). The CDR3 covers 17 residues. Between the trimmed V and J ends, which lost 7 bases and 1 base, there was a span of 22 bases. Germline CDR1 is MNHEY and CDR2 is SMNVEV (reference sequence). CDR3 sequence reads: CASNPSGTKDFQETQYF. The CDR3 DNA reads as TGTGCCAGCAATCCCTCCGGGACCAAGGATTTCCAAGAGACCCAGTACTTC.

This rearrangement joins TRBV6-5 to TRBJ1-5; D is uncertain. This CDR3 comprises 15 residues. V lost 6 bases and J 0 bases, leaving 12 bases between the germline ends. In germline, CDR1 is MNHEY, CDR2 SVGAGI. Here the CDR3 DNA reads TGTGCCAGCAGGGTGGGTTTGGATAGCAATCAGCCCCAGCATTTT. As protein: CASRVGLDSNQPQHF.

Only one count was recorded for this clone. The CDR3 reads CASQSGVSGANVLTF. CDR3 bases: TGTGCCAGTCAAAGTGGGGTCTCTGGGGCCAACGTCCTGACTTTC. The V gene is TRBV6-6, the J gene TRBJ2-6; D is undetermined. The CDR3 contains 15 residues. Germline V lookup: CDR1 MNHNY, CDR2 SVGAGI (reference sequence). V was clipped by 9 bases and J by 0 bases, with 12 bases between them.

The gene calls are TRBV28 and TRBJ2-1; D is undetermined. CDR3 length equals 12 residues. Germline V gene lookup returns CDR1 MDHEN and CDR2 SYDVKM. Deletions cut 4 bases from V and 4 bases from J, with 5 bases between. CDR3 sequence (DNA): TGTGCCAGCAGTTCCCTTTACAATGAGCAGTTCTTC. Its protein product is CASSSLYNEQFF.

The V call is TRBV28, the J call TRBJ2-1, with unresolved D. The V and J ends lost 3 bases and 10 bases respectively, with 7 bases between them. The CDR3 has 11 residues. Germline V lookup: CDR1 MDHEN, CDR2 SYDVKM. CDR3 region: CASSFSREQFF. CDR3 coding DNA: TGTGCCAGCAGTTTCTCTAGAGAGCAGTTCTTC.

This clone was picked up one time. The V call is TRBV5-1, the J call TRBJ2-7; D remains unclear. Trimming left V 4 bases short and J 3 bases short, with 8 bases between. CDR1 SGHRS and CDR2 YFSETQ come from the germline V gene. The length of the CDR3 is 12 residues. The CDR3, as DNA: TGCGCCAGCAGCGCCAGAATCTACGAGCAGTACTTC. Encoded protein: CASSARIYEQYF.

This clone was seen just once. The chain recombines TRBV20-1 with TRBJ2-1; D call uncertain. Trimming removed 2 bases from V and 5 bases from J, with 4 bases in between. The length of the CDR3 is 11 residues. The germline CDR1 and CDR2 sequences are DFQATT and SNEGSKA (reference sequence). CDR3 coding DNA: TGCAGTGCTAGACGGAACAATGAGCAGTTCTTC. As protein: CSARRNNEQFF.

This sequence joins TRBV7-6 and TRBJ2-2, with D possibly matching TRBD1 (8 bases). Trimming stripped 6 bases from V and 4 bases from J, with 27 bases between. This CDR3 has 19 amino acids. Per germline, CDR1 SGHVS and CDR2 FNYEAQ. The CDR3 region is CASSLYPTLDREGTGELFF. CDR3 nucleotides: TGTGCCAGCAGTCTCTACCCCACTTTGGACAGGGAGGGCACCGGGGAGCTGTTTTTT.

CDR3 region: CASSVLEGETEAFF. Written as DNA, the CDR3 is TGTGCCAGCAGTGTCCTCGAGGGCGAGACTGAAGCTTTCTTT. The chain joins TRBV5-3 to TRBJ1-1; D unresolved. TRBV5-3 is assigned to the ORF class and has an uncertain function. This CDR3 spans 14 amino acids. V was cut by 8 bases and J by 5 bases, with 19 bases left in between.

The chain combines TRBV2 with TRBJ2-1, with D possibly matching TRBD1 (5 bases). V gave up 3 bases and J gave up 8 bases, with 17 bases separating them. Looked up from germline, CDR1 is SNHLY and CDR2 is FYNNEI. CDR3 length: 15 residues. The CDR3 loop is CASSEFYRSFDEQFF. CDR3 in DNA: TGTGCCAGCAGTGAGTTCTACAGGTCCTTCGATGAGCAGTTCTTC.